The 2 T cell receptor beta chains reported below all come from one sample, sequenced in a study of molecular identifiers for immune sequencing clone quantification. TCRdb redid the calling of the PCR reads with MiXCR, one entry per CDR3 protein. The sample lists a few hundred thousand distinct CDR3 sequences, roughly a quarter seen once, with approximately 0.74% in the top ten. Sequencing used naive CD8+ T cells from blood, with Jurkat cell RNA spiked in. Subset described: FACS-sorted CD8+CD4-CCR7+CD45RA+ naive T cells. Receptor source: a human donor in good health. Some libraries in this study had Jurkat cell RNA spiked in.

This clonotype has at least ten counts. This chain uses TRBV28 with TRBJ1-4; D gene ambiguous. The CDR3 is 16 amino acids. V was pared by 7 bases and J by 0 bases, with 15 bases between. Germline CDR1 reads MDHEN; CDR2 reads SYDVKM. The CDR3 nucleotides are TGTGCCAGCAAGTCCCTCAAGGTCACAACTAATGAAAAACTGTTTTTT. This encodes CASKSLKVTTNEKLFF.

This chain joins TRBV27 and TRBJ2-7; D perhaps matches TRBD1 (5 bases). V shed 6 bases and J shed 1 base, with 19 bases lying between them. In germline, CDR1 is MNHEY, CDR2 SMNVEV (reference sequence). The CDR3 runs 16 residues. CDR3 protein: CASSTRGRAFSYEQYF. The CDR3 DNA reads as TGTGCCAGCAGCACTCGTGGCAGGGCCTTTTCCTACGAGCAGTACTTC.